A selection of T cell receptor beta chains follows, all from one sample in a study of vaccination effects on CD4 cells after COVID-19. The antigens these receptors bind are not known. Generated by immunoSEQ multiplex PCR, the TCRdb table keeps only in-frame clones and is missing some. The sample records tens of thousands of clones, about 75% being singletons. The sequences come from CD4+ T cells from PBMCs cultured without peptide, collected before COVID-19 vaccination. The receptors shown here come from a human donor who had a prior SARS-CoV-2 infection. The CDR3 runs from the conserved cysteine through the conserved F or W. Each record gives: D gene, J gene, V gene, clone size, CDR3 DNA, CDR3 protein. D genes are given only for firm matches. Some rows mark clone size as missing; the rest say once, few, many or name a class of expanded clone.

d_call: TRBD2
j_call: TRBJ2-6
v_call: TRBV5-1
clone_size: -
cdr3_nt: TGCGCCAGCAGCCTAACTCCGACTAGCGGGGGGGAGCCTGGGGCCAACGTCCTGACTTTC
cdr3_aa: CASSLTPTSGGEPGANVLTF

d_call: -
j_call: TRBJ1-1
v_call: TRBV6-5
clone_size: few
cdr3_nt: TGTGCCAGCAGTCGGGACCCATGGAACACTGAAGCTTTCTTT
cdr3_aa: CASSRDPWNTEAFF

d_call: -
j_call: TRBJ1-5
v_call: TRBV10-3
clone_size: -
cdr3_nt: TGTGCCATCGGGGTGGACAGCAGCAATCAGCCCCAGCATTTT
cdr3_aa: CAIGVDSSNQPQHF

d_call: -
j_call: TRBJ1-2
v_call: TRBV5-1
clone_size: -
cdr3_nt: TGCGCCAGCAGCCCCCAAGGGACATCGGGGACCTATGGCTACACCTTC
cdr3_aa: CASSPQGTSGTYGYTF

d_call: -
j_call: TRBJ2-5
v_call: TRBV19
clone_size: -
cdr3_nt: TGTGCCAGTAGTATGGTCCCTAGTATGGAGACCCAGTACTTC
cdr3_aa: CASSMVPSMETQYF

d_call: TRBD1
j_call: TRBJ1-1
v_call: TRBV5-1
clone_size: -
cdr3_nt: TGCGCCAGCAGCGGGGGACAGCCGGTCGTCACTGAAGCTTTCTTT
cdr3_aa: CASSGGQPVVTEAFF

d_call: -
j_call: TRBJ2-5
v_call: TRBV4-1
clone_size: -
cdr3_nt: TGCGCCAGCAGCCAAGAGGGGCGGGGTGAAGAGACCCAGTACTTC
cdr3_aa: CASSQEGRGEETQYF

d_call: -
j_call: TRBJ2-5
v_call: TRBV20-1
clone_size: -
cdr3_nt: TGCAGTGCTAGTAATCCGAGACAGACTCAAGAGACCCAGTACTTC
cdr3_aa: CSASNPRQTQETQYF

d_call: TRBD2
j_call: TRBJ2-1
v_call: TRBV11-1
clone_size: -
cdr3_nt: TGTGCCAGCAGCTTAGCTGCGGGGGGCCAAAATGAGCAGTTCTTC
cdr3_aa: CASSLAAGGQNEQFF

d_call: -
j_call: TRBJ2-7
v_call: TRBV6-6
clone_size: -
cdr3_nt: TGTGCCAGCAGTTCTAGAAGAGGCGGGGTCATTCTCGAGCAGTACTTC
cdr3_aa: CASSSRRGGVILEQYF

d_call: -
j_call: TRBJ2-3
v_call: TRBV7-2
clone_size: few
cdr3_nt: TGTGCCAGCAGCTTAGGGGCAGATACGCAGTATTTT
cdr3_aa: CASSLGADTQYF

d_call: -
j_call: TRBJ1-6
v_call: TRBV2
clone_size: -
cdr3_nt: TGTGCCAGCAGTGATCCCCTCTGGGTTCGGAATTCACCCCTCCACTTT
cdr3_aa: CASSDPLWVRNSPLHF

d_call: -
j_call: TRBJ2-3
v_call: TRBV19
clone_size: -
cdr3_nt: TGTGCCAGTAGTATAAGAACGGGGGCAGATACGCAGTATTTT
cdr3_aa: CASSIRTGADTQYF

d_call: TRBD2
j_call: TRBJ2-5
v_call: TRBV5-6
clone_size: -
cdr3_nt: TGTGCCAGCAGCTCCCGACTAGCGGGGGGGCGGGGAGAGACCCAGTACTTC
cdr3_aa: CASSSRLAGGRGETQYF

d_call: TRBD2
j_call: TRBJ2-5
v_call: TRBV19
clone_size: once
cdr3_nt: TGTGCCAGTAGCACGGGACTAGTGGGTGGACAAGAGACCCAGTACTTC
cdr3_aa: CASSTGLVGGQETQYF

d_call: -
j_call: TRBJ2-3
v_call: TRBV7-2
clone_size: -
cdr3_nt: TGTGCCAGCAGCTTAGGGGGGCCGTTGGATACGCAGTATTTT
cdr3_aa: CASSLGGPLDTQYF

d_call: -
j_call: TRBJ2-7
v_call: TRBV2
clone_size: -
cdr3_nt: TGTGCCAGCAGTGAAGAAGGGTGGGGCGAGCAGTACTTC
cdr3_aa: CASSEEGWGEQYF

d_call: -
j_call: TRBJ2-5
v_call: TRBV27
clone_size: -
cdr3_nt: TGTGCCAGCAGGGCAGCGCAAGAGACCCAGTACTTC
cdr3_aa: CASRAAQETQYF

d_call: TRBD1
j_call: TRBJ1-2
v_call: TRBV7-7
clone_size: -
cdr3_nt: TGTGCTAGCATCCGGACCGGACAGGGAGGGGACTATGGCTACACCTTC
cdr3_aa: CASIRTGQGGDYGYTF

d_call: -
j_call: TRBJ2-3
v_call: TRBV7-9
clone_size: -
cdr3_nt: TGTGCCAGCAGCCTTATGTCCGGCACAGATACGCAGTATTTT
cdr3_aa: CASSLMSGTDTQYF

d_call: TRBD1
j_call: TRBJ1-4
v_call: TRBV9
clone_size: -
cdr3_nt: TGTGCCAGCAGCGCAAAACAGGGGGCGGGTGAAAAACTGTTTTTT
cdr3_aa: CASSAKQGAGEKLFF

d_call: TRBD1
j_call: TRBJ2-2
v_call: TRBV11-3
clone_size: few
cdr3_nt: TGTGCCAGCAGCAGCCGGGACAGGACGATCTTGAACACCGGGGAGCTGTTTTTT
cdr3_aa: CASSSRDRTILNTGELFF

d_call: -
j_call: TRBJ2-3
v_call: TRBV3-1/TRBV3-2
clone_size: -
cdr3_nt: TGTGCCAGCAGCCTCCACACAGATACGCAGTATTTT
cdr3_aa: CASSLHTDTQYF

d_call: TRBD2
j_call: TRBJ2-5
v_call: TRBV4-3
clone_size: -
cdr3_nt: TGCGCCAGCAGCCTCGGGACTAGCGGGTGGGAGACCCAGTACTTC
cdr3_aa: CASSLGTSGWETQYF

d_call: TRBD2
j_call: TRBJ2-1
v_call: TRBV11-3
clone_size: few
cdr3_nt: TGTGCCAGCAGCACCCGACTAGCGGGAAGGAATGAGCAGTTCTTC
cdr3_aa: CASSTRLAGRNEQFF

d_call: -
j_call: TRBJ2-2
v_call: TRBV7-2
clone_size: -
cdr3_nt: TGTGCCAGCAGCTTAGTTGACGCGAACACCGGGGAGCTGTTTTTT
cdr3_aa: CASSLVDANTGELFF

d_call: -
j_call: TRBJ1-1
v_call: TRBV13
clone_size: -
cdr3_nt: TGTGCCAGCAGCCTAGCGGGGAAGGTTGCTGAAGCTTTCTTT
cdr3_aa: CASSLAGKVAEAFF

d_call: TRBD2
j_call: TRBJ2-7
v_call: TRBV2
clone_size: few
cdr3_nt: TGTGCCAGCAGGGGACTAGCGAACTCCTACGAGCAGTACTTC
cdr3_aa: CASRGLANSYEQYF

d_call: TRBD1
j_call: TRBJ1-1
v_call: TRBV7-2
clone_size: -
cdr3_nt: TGTGCCAGCAGCCTTCTCGCAGGGGGCCAGAACACTGAAGCTTTCTTT
cdr3_aa: CASSLLAGGQNTEAFF

d_call: -
j_call: TRBJ2-5
v_call: TRBV5-4
clone_size: few
cdr3_nt: TGTGCCAGCAGCTTTCGACAGGATGAGACCCAGTACTTC
cdr3_aa: CASSFRQDETQYF

d_call: -
j_call: TRBJ1-5
v_call: TRBV21-1
clone_size: -
cdr3_nt: TGTGCCAGCAGCAAGTCCCCCCTTTGCGGGGGCCAACCTAGATATCAGCCCCAGCATTTT
cdr3_aa: CASSKSPLCGGQPRYQPQHF

d_call: -
j_call: TRBJ2-7
v_call: TRBV6-5
clone_size: -
cdr3_nt: TGTGCCAGCAGTTACTCGCCCGGACCTCGGCAGTACTTC
cdr3_aa: CASSYSPGPRQYF

d_call: -
j_call: TRBJ1-2
v_call: TRBV5-1
clone_size: -
cdr3_nt: TGCGCCAGCAGCACCCCCGACAGGATAGGACTCTATGGCTACACCTTC
cdr3_aa: CASSTPDRIGLYGYTF

d_call: -
j_call: TRBJ1-6
v_call: TRBV6-1
clone_size: -
cdr3_nt: TGTGCCAGCAGTGAACAGGCGGGGGCGCCTTTTTCACCCCTCCACTTT
cdr3_aa: CASSEQAGAPFSPLHF

d_call: -
j_call: TRBJ2-7
v_call: TRBV28
clone_size: -
cdr3_nt: TGTGCCAGCACCTCCGCTGAGGGCCGAGGTCTCGAGCAGTACTTC
cdr3_aa: CASTSAEGRGLEQYF